This record looks at one T cell receptor (beta chain) sequence and its context. This sample is drawn from a study of blood T cells in healthy people across ages. Study information: With template switching, about one barcoded beta molecule was captured per two T cells.

A second about 7 to 12 cycle PCR used barcoded and J-beta primers. TCRdb re-called the 5' RACE reads with MiXCR, one entry per CDR3 protein. Here the sample spans 1.8 million or so distinct CDR3 sequences, about 39% being singletons. V was cut by 6 bases and J by 1 base, with 10 bases left in between. This CDR3 contains 12 residues. Per germline, CDR1 GTSNPN and CDR2 SVGIG (reference sequence). V usage is TRBV30 and J usage is TRBJ2-7; no reliable D call. This sequence was found in a human donor in good health. What was sequenced was blood. The CDR3 DNA reads as TGTGCCTGCCTGACCGCTTCCTACGAGCAGTACTTC. This translates into CACLTASYEQYF.